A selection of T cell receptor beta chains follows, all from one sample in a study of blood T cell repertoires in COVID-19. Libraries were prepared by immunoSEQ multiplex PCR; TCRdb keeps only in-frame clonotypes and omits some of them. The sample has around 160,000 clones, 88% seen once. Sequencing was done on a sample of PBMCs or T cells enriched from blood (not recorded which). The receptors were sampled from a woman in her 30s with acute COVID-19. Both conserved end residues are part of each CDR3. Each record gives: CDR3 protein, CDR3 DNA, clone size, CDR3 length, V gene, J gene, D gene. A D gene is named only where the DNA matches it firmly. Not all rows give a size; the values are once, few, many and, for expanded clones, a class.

CDR3aa: CASSGREGSSYNEQFF
CDR3nt: TGTGCCAGTAGTGGCAGGGAGGGGAGCTCCTACAATGAGCAGTTCTTC
abundance: NA
len: 16
v_gene: TRBV19
j_gene: TRBJ2-1
d_gene: TRBD2

CDR3aa: CASSVGVIAAYNEQFF
CDR3nt: TGTGCCAGCAGCGTAGGCGTAATAGCGGCCTACAATGAGCAGTTCTTC
abundance: NA
len: 16
v_gene: TRBV9
j_gene: TRBJ2-1
d_gene: NA

CDR3aa: CASSQDLLAGEVAGELFF
CDR3nt: TGCGCCAGCAGCCAAGATTTGCTAGCGGGAGAGGTCGCCGGGGAGCTGTTTTTT
abundance: NA
len: 18
v_gene: TRBV4-3
j_gene: TRBJ2-2
d_gene: TRBD2

CDR3aa: CASSQSPAGRVLDTQYF
CDR3nt: TGCGCCAGCAGCCAAAGCCCAGCCGGGAGGGTTTTAGATACGCAGTATTTT
abundance: NA
len: 17
v_gene: TRBV4-1
j_gene: TRBJ2-3
d_gene: TRBD2

CDR3aa: CASRLATPCDNYGYTF
CDR3nt: TGTGCAAGTCGCTTAGCGACACCCTGCGATAACTATGGCTACACCTTC
abundance: NA
len: 16
v_gene: TRBV12-2
j_gene: TRBJ1-2
d_gene: NA

CDR3aa: CAITKGQGVGNTIYF
CDR3nt: TGTGCCATCACCAAGGGACAGGGAGTTGGAAACACCATATATTTT
abundance: NA
len: 15
v_gene: TRBV10-3
j_gene: TRBJ1-3
d_gene: TRBD1

CDR3aa: CASRSPNFTEAFF
CDR3nt: TGTGCCAGCAGGTCCCCCAATTTCACTGAAGCTTTCTTT
abundance: NA
len: 13
v_gene: TRBV7-9
j_gene: TRBJ1-1
d_gene: NA

CDR3aa: CASSQDDEREVLSGELFF
CDR3nt: TGTGCCAGCAGCCAAGATGACGAGCGGGAGGTACTTTCCGGGGAGCTGTTTTTT
abundance: once
len: 18
v_gene: TRBV3-1/TRBV3-2
j_gene: TRBJ2-2
d_gene: TRBD2

CDR3aa: CASSTGTGGSYEQYF
CDR3nt: TGTGCCAGCAGCACCGGGACAGGGGGTAGCTACGAGCAGTACTTC
abundance: NA
len: 15
v_gene: TRBV5-4
j_gene: TRBJ2-7
d_gene: TRBD1

CDR3aa: CALRRLAGNTEAFF
CDR3nt: TGTGCCTTAAGACGCCTAGCGGGGAACACTGAAGCTTTCTTT
abundance: once
len: 14
v_gene: TRBV30
j_gene: TRBJ1-1
d_gene: NA

CDR3aa: CASSNFGVSSSYNEQFF
CDR3nt: TGTGCCAGTAGTAACTTTGGGGTTTCTAGCAGTTACAATGAGCAGTTCTTC
abundance: NA
len: 17
v_gene: TRBV19
j_gene: TRBJ2-1
d_gene: NA

CDR3aa: CASSYGGTSGKAQYF
CDR3nt: TGTGCCAGCAGTTACGGCGGGACTAGCGGGAAGGCGCAGTATTTT
abundance: NA
len: 15
v_gene: TRBV6-2/TRBV6-3
j_gene: TRBJ2-3
d_gene: TRBD2

CDR3aa: CATSGADSATNEKLFF
CDR3nt: TGTGCCACCAGCGGGGCTGACAGTGCAACTAATGAAAAACTGTTTTTT
abundance: NA
len: 16
v_gene: TRBV15
j_gene: TRBJ1-4
d_gene: NA

CDR3aa: CASSLAGFSYEQYF
CDR3nt: TGTGCCAGCAGTTTAGCGGGATTCTCCTACGAGCAGTACTTC
abundance: NA
len: 14
v_gene: TRBV28
j_gene: TRBJ2-7
d_gene: NA

CDR3aa: CASSFDTGELFF
CDR3nt: TGTGCCAGCAGTTTCGACACCGGGGAGCTGTTTTTT
abundance: NA
len: 12
v_gene: TRBV28
j_gene: TRBJ2-2
d_gene: NA

CDR3aa: CASSLGLAGGRDEQFF
CDR3nt: TGTGCCAGCAGCCTCGGACTAGCGGGAGGGCGGGATGAGCAGTTCTTC
abundance: NA
len: 16
v_gene: TRBV11-3
j_gene: TRBJ2-1
d_gene: TRBD2

CDR3aa: CASSPGTSAVQETQYF
CDR3nt: TGTGCCAGCAGCCCTGGGACTAGCGCTGTACAAGAGACCCAGTACTTC
abundance: few
len: 16
v_gene: TRBV3-1/TRBV3-2
j_gene: TRBJ2-5
d_gene: TRBD2

CDR3aa: CASRTKPPRTEAFF
CDR3nt: TGTGCCAGCAGAACTAAGCCCCCACGCACTGAAGCTTTCTTT
abundance: NA
len: 14
v_gene: TRBV28
j_gene: TRBJ1-1
d_gene: NA

CDR3aa: CASSYGTGQETQYF
CDR3nt: TGCGCCAGCAGCTATGGGACAGGACAAGAGACCCAGTACTTC
abundance: NA
len: 14
v_gene: TRBV5-1
j_gene: TRBJ2-5
d_gene: TRBD1

CDR3aa: CASSITVNSNQPQHF
CDR3nt: TGTGCCAGTAGTATCACGGTGAATAGCAATCAGCCCCAGCATTTT
abundance: NA
len: 15
v_gene: TRBV19
j_gene: TRBJ1-5
d_gene: NA

CDR3aa: CASRTGEDGYTF
CDR3nt: TGCGCCAGCAGGACAGGGGAGGACGGCTACACCTTC
abundance: NA
len: 12
v_gene: TRBV5-1
j_gene: TRBJ1-2
d_gene: TRBD1

CDR3aa: CASSSGTPVYGYTF
CDR3nt: TGCGCCAGCAGTAGCGGGACGCCTGTCTATGGCTACACCTTC
abundance: NA
len: 14
v_gene: TRBV5-1
j_gene: TRBJ1-2
d_gene: NA

CDR3aa: CASSSPSGWGGAEAFF
CDR3nt: TGTGCCAGCAGCTCGCCCTCGGGGTGGGGAGGCGCTGAAGCTTTCTTT
abundance: NA
len: 16
v_gene: TRBV7-6
j_gene: TRBJ1-1
d_gene: NA

CDR3aa: CASSTKPETQYF
CDR3nt: TGCGCCAGCAGCACAAAACCAGAGACCCAGTACTTC
abundance: NA
len: 12
v_gene: TRBV23-1
j_gene: TRBJ2-5
d_gene: NA

CDR3aa: CASSEHGLAGTTGELFF
CDR3nt: TGTGCCAGCAGTGAACATGGACTAGCGGGTACTACCGGGGAGCTGTTTTTT
abundance: NA
len: 17
v_gene: TRBV25-1
j_gene: TRBJ2-2
d_gene: TRBD2

CDR3aa: CSARTDGQNYGYTF
CDR3nt: TGCAGCGCCCGTACGGACGGACAGAACTATGGCTACACCTTC
abundance: NA
len: 14
v_gene: TRBV29-1
j_gene: TRBJ1-2
d_gene: NA

CDR3aa: CASGPGGTPEAFF
CDR3nt: TGTGCCAGCGGACCCGGGGGGACACCTGAAGCTTTCTTT
abundance: once
len: 13
v_gene: TRBV11-3
j_gene: TRBJ1-1
d_gene: NA